Listed here are 28 T cell receptor beta chains from one sample, sequenced in a study of T cells in Graves' hyperthyroidism and ophthalmopathy. There were TCR beta CDR3 regions amplified from RNA transcripts. The primer set for the first-round RT-PCR of the TCR CDR3 was HTBI. TCRdb processed the multiplex PCR reads anew with MiXCR; each CDR3 protein has one entry. The table includes about 690,000 distinct CDR3 sequences, approximately 15% detected once. The sample taken for sequencing was blood. These TCRs come from a man between 45 and 60 years old with Graves' hyperthyroidism.

The sample holds a few counts of this clonotype. The rearrangement links TRBV20-1 to TRBJ1-1; 11 nucleotides match TRBD1. CDR3 length: 17 amino acids. Trimming took 0 bases from V and 0 from J; bases not matched to a gene: 6. CDR1 DFQATT and CDR2 SNEGSKA come from the germline V gene (reference sequence). Written as DNA, the CDR3 is TGCAGTGCTAGAGATTTAGGACAGGGGGCCCTGAACACTGAAGCTTTCTTT. Protein: CSARDLGQGALNTEAFF.

The sample holds many counts of this clonotype. CDR3 DNA: TGTGCCAGCAGTCTCCGGGACAGGGCCTACGAGCAGTACTTC. Protein: CASSLRDRAYEQYF. The rearrangement uses TRBV28 and TRBJ2-7, with 9 bases lining up with TRBD1. The germline V gene encodes CDR1 MDHEN and CDR2 SYDVKM. The CDR3 has 14 residues. After removal of 5 bases from V and 2 bases from J, the junction contained 4 bases not matched to a gene.

The V call is TRBV13, the J call TRBJ2-3; 8 positions match TRBD2. CDR1 and CDR2 from the germline V gene are PRHDT and FYEKMQ (reference sequence). The junction had 19 bases not matched to a gene; V was cut back by 5 bases and J by 6 bases. The CDR3 covers 18 residues. CDR3 bases: TGTGCCAGCAGCCCGAATCCTAGCGGGCGCCCCCTGAGGGATACGCAGTATTTT. Amino acid sequence: CASSPNPSGRPLRDTQYF. The full variable domain, with the rest looked up from reference TRBV13 and TRBJ2-3, is AAGVIQSPRHLIKEKRETATLKCYPIPRHDTVYWYQQGPGQDPQFLISFYEKMQSDKGSIPDRFSAQQFSDYHSELNMSSLELGDSALYFCASSPNPSGRPLRDTQYFGPGTRLTVL.

The chain is built from TRBV28 and TRBJ2-7; the D gene is possibly TRBD2 (6 bases). This CDR3 has 12 residues. V was pared by 10 bases and J by 5 bases, with 15 bases between. Germline V gene sequence: CDR1 MDHEN, CDR2 SYDVKM. CDR3 nucleotide sequence: TGTGCCACCCGGCCTAGCGCCCACGAGCAGTACTTC. It translates to CATRPSAHEQYF.

This clonotype was counted many times. The chain carries TRBV27 and TRBJ2-1; 7 bases fit TRBD2. CDR1 is MNHEY and CDR2 is SMNVEV in the germline V gene (reference sequence). Unmatched junction bases numbered 11, after V lost 6 bases and J lost 3 bases. This CDR3 is built from 16 residues. CDR3 in amino acids: CASSTWGGFIYNEQFF. Written as DNA, the CDR3 is TGTGCCAGCAGCACATGGGGGGGTTTCATCTACAATGAGCAGTTCTTC.

About this clonotype: Being one base from a much bigger clone, this may be a read error. In this CDR3 the conserved last residue, phenylalanine or tryptophan, is missing, so a read error is likely. The rearrangement uses TRBV20-1 and TRBJ2-5, with D uncertain. Germline values: CDR1 DFQATT, CDR2 SNEGSKA (reference sequence). CDR3 length: 10 residues. The V and J ends lost 4 bases and 3 bases respectively, with 3 bases between them. The CDR3 DNA reads TGCAGTGCTATAGAAGAGACCCAGTACTTA. Translation gives CSAIEETQYL.

In its sample, this clonotype was seen many times. The rearrangement joins TRBV14 to TRBJ1-2; the D is unclear. Germline V gene sequence: CDR1 SGHDN, CDR2 FVKESK. Trimming took off 0 bases at V and 2 bases at J, with 13 bases between the two ends. The CDR3 sequence is 16 residues long. The CDR3 DNA sequence: TGTGCCAGCAGCCAAGATGGTGGCAGCCTGAACTATGGCTACACCTTC. Its protein is CASSQDGGSLNYGYTF.

This clonotype appeared a few times. The chain carries TRBV20-1 and TRBJ2-7; D may match TRBD1 or TRBD2 (6 bases each). The CDR3 covers 13 residues. V lost 7 bases to trimming and J lost 2 bases, with 15 bases between them. The V gene's germline CDR1 is DFQATT and CDR2 SNEGSKA (reference sequence). For the CDR3, the DNA is TGCAGTGTTTCGAGAGGGGGGCCCTACGAGCAGTACTTC. Amino acid sequence: CSVSRGGPYEQYF.

To note about this clonotype: Given a much more abundant clone one base away, this may be a read error. This chain links TRBV7-3 with TRBJ2-2; D tentatively fits TRBD1 or TRBD2 (6 bases each). This CDR3 region has 13 residues. Germline-derived CDR1 and CDR2 are SGHTA and FQGTGA. CDR3 nucleotides: TGTGCCAGCAGCTCCCAGGGGTCCGGGGGGCTGTTTTTT. Its protein is CASSSQGSGGLFF.

This clonotype came up many times. The chain combines TRBV7-9 with TRBJ2-7; D not resolved. Germline CDR1 and CDR2: SEHNR and FQNEAQ (reference sequence). The V end lost 3 bases, the J end lost 5 bases, and 11 bases lay between the germline ends. This CDR3 spans 13 amino acids. CDR3 sequence reads: CASSFDGLNEQYF. Written as DNA, the CDR3 is TGTGCCAGCAGCTTTGACGGGTTGAACGAGCAGTACTTC.

The chain links TRBV19 to TRBJ1-4; the D is unclear. The CDR3 extends over 16 amino acids. Germline CDR1 is LNHDA and CDR2 is SQIVND (reference sequence). Trimming removed 6 bases at V and 10 bases at J, with 24 bases between. The CDR3 is CASRPGPHLSPGKLFF. CDR3 coding DNA: TGTGCCAGTAGACCTGGTCCGCACCTAAGCCCCGGAAAACTGTTTTTT.

This clonotype has a count of ten or more. The V gene is TRBV28, the J gene TRBJ1-2; D might be TRBD1 (6 bases). Germline CDR1 and CDR2: MDHEN and SYDVKM. This CDR3 has 14 residues. V lost 3 bases and J lost 4, with 12 bases in between. CDR3 nucleotide sequence: TGTGCCAGCAGTTTCCCGAGGGGGGCCTATGGCTACACCTTC. Translation gives CASSFPRGAYGYTF.

This clonotype was observed at least ten times. The chain links TRBV28 to TRBJ2-1; 9 bases map to TRBD1. V was pared by 5 bases and J by 1 base, with 3 bases of the junction left unmatched. Germline CDR1 is MDHEN and CDR2 is SYDVKM. CDR3 length: 15 amino acids. CDR3 loop: CASSEQGASYNEQFF. The DNA for the CDR3 is TGTGCCAGCAGTGAACAGGGGGCATCCTACAATGAGCAGTTCTTC.

The table lists this clonotype with many counts. The chain couples TRBV2 to TRBJ2-3; D is undetermined. The CDR3 is made up of 13 amino acids. V was trimmed by 4 bases and J by 4 bases, leaving 9 bases between them. Germline-derived CDR1 and CDR2 are SNHLY and FYNNEI. CDR3 nucleotide sequence: TGTGCCAGCAGTGTTGGTGTGCCAGATACGCAGTATTTT. Encoded protein: CASSVGVPDTQYF.

The chain joins TRBV18 to TRBJ1-3; D is unclear. Germline CDR1 and CDR2: KGHSH and LQKENI. The CDR3 is 15 residues long. Trimming took 2 bases from V and 1 from J, leaving 9 bases between them. CDR3 bases: TGTGCCAGCTCACCAGTTGGCTCTTCTGGAAACACCATATATTTT. Translating gives CASSPVGSSGNTIYF.

CDR3 residues: CASSEWTVNTEAFF. The CDR3 DNA sequence: TGTGCCAGCAGTGAGTGGACAGTTAACACTGAAGCTTTCTTT. The gene calls are TRBV25-1 and TRBJ1-1; possible D gene TRBD1, 6 bases. Germline V gene lookup returns CDR1 MGHDK and CDR2 SYGVNS. The CDR3 runs to 14 residues. V lost 3 bases to trimming and J lost 2 bases, with 10 bases between them.

In DNA form, the CDR3 reads TGTGCCAGTAGTAGCAGGCCAACCACCTCCTACGAGCAGTACTTC. Translation: CASSSRPTTSYEQYF. The chain employs TRBV19 and TRBJ2-7; D is unclear. Germline V gene data show CDR1 as LNHDA and CDR2 as SQIVND (reference sequence). Trimming removed 4 bases at V and 0 bases at J, with 13 bases between. This CDR3 contains 15 residues. Together with reference TRBV19 and TRBJ2-7, the CDR3 gives the full variable domain: DGGITQSPKYLFRKEGQNVTLSCEQNLNHDAMYWYRQDPGQGLRLIYYSQIVNDFQKGDIAEGYSVSREKKESFPLTVTSAQKNPTAFYLCASSSRPTTSYEQYFGPGTRLTVT.

This clonotype was seen a handful of times. V and J are TRBV3-1 and TRBJ2-2; D unresolved. V shed 1 base and J shed 2 bases, with 11 bases lying between them. The germline V gene encodes CDR1 LGHDT and CDR2 YNNKEL (reference sequence). The CDR3 extends over 16 amino acids. CDR3 amino acids: CASSQVVQVNTGELFF. The CDR3 DNA follows: TGTGCCAGCAGCCAAGTGGTCCAGGTTAACACCGGGGAGCTGTTTTTT.

In DNA, the CDR3 is TGTGCCAGCAGTTTCTTAGGGGGTCCCAATCAGCCCCAGCATTTT. Residues: CASSFLGGPNQPQHF. This chain links TRBV12-3 or TRBV12-4 with TRBJ1-5, with a possible D match to TRBD1 (6 bases). The CDR3 is made up of 15 amino acids. V lost 3 bases, J lost 3 bases, and 12 bases lay in between.

Concerning this clonotype itself: Since the CDR3 does not end with the conserved phenylalanine or tryptophan, this likely comes from a read error. The J gene is TRBJ2-1, the V gene TRBV7-9; 10 positions match TRBD2. This CDR3 is 16 amino acids long. V gave up 5 bases and J gave up 6 bases; unmatched junction bases: 10. Germline CDR1 reads SEHNR; CDR2 reads FQNEAQ (reference sequence). The CDR3 loop is CASSLRRASGSNEQFC. Written as DNA, the CDR3 is TGTGCCAGCAGCCTCAGGAGGGCTAGCGGGAGCAATGAGCAGTTCTGC.

This clonotype was seen many times. The J gene is TRBJ1-5, the V gene TRBV5-1; D is unresolved. With 4 bases removed from V and 3 bases from J, the gap between germline ends came to 20 bases. Germline V lookup: CDR1 SGHRS, CDR2 YFSETQ. This CDR3 comprises 17 residues. CDR3 amino acids: CASSPSAPTWDNQPQHF. The DNA of the CDR3 is TGCGCCAGCAGCCCCTCGGCCCCGACCTGGGACAATCAGCCCCAGCATTTT.

The rearrangement links TRBV20-1 to TRBJ1-5, with D maybe TRBD1 (6 bases). Germline CDR1 DFQATT, CDR2 SNEGSKA (reference sequence). V was trimmed by 3 bases and J by 6 bases, leaving 15 bases between them. The CDR3 loop spans 14 amino acids. As DNA, the CDR3 is TGCAGTGCTAGCCAGTCGAACAGGGTTCAGCCCCAGCATTTT. Its translation is CSASQSNRVQPQHF.

The V gene is TRBV5-1, the J gene TRBJ2-6, with D uncertain. The CDR3 spans 14 residues. Between the trimmed V and J ends, which lost 4 bases and 0 bases, there was a span of 5 bases. CDR1 is SGHRS, CDR2 YFSETQ, per germline. The CDR3 DNA is TGCGCCAGCAGCCAACGCTCTGGGGCCAACGTCCTGACTTTC. Its protein product is CASSQRSGANVLTF.

V and J are TRBV11-2 and TRBJ2-1, with D possibly being TRBD2 (6 bases). Trimming removed 7 bases from V and 1 base from J, with 20 bases in between. The CDR3 is made up of 17 amino acids. CDR1 SGHAT and CDR2 FQNNGV come from the germline V gene. In nucleotides, the CDR3 is TGTGCCAGCACCGTTTCTATAGGTAGCGGTTCCTACAATGAGCAGTTCTTC. It specifies CASTVSIGSGSYNEQFF. Full variable domain (outside the CDR3, taken from reference TRBV11-2 and TRBJ2-1): EAGVAQSPRYKIIEKRQSVAFWCNPISGHATLYWYQQILGQGPKLLIQFQNNGVVDDSQLPKDRFSAERLKGVDSTLKIQPAKLEDSAVYLCASTVSIGSGSYNEQFFGPGTRLTVL.

This clonotype was observed at least ten times. The V gene is TRBV7-9, the J gene TRBJ2-3, with D possibly matching TRBD1 (6 bases). Germline lookup yields CDR1 SEHNR and CDR2 FQNEAQ (reference sequence). The CDR3 runs 15 residues. The V gene lost 6 bases and the J gene lost 0 bases, with 13 bases spanning the gap. CDR3: CASRQTRGSTDTQYF. For the CDR3, the DNA is TGTGCCAGCAGGCAAACCAGGGGAAGCACAGATACGCAGTATTTT.

Only a few counts were recorded for this clonotype. The CDR3 DNA sequence: TGTGCCACCCATGAAGGGACAGGGTGGACTGAAGCTTTCTTT. It encodes CATHEGTGWTEAFF. The chain combines TRBV28 with TRBJ1-1, with 9 positions matching TRBD1. CDR3 length equals 14 residues. Per the germline V gene, CDR1 is MDHEN and CDR2 is SYDVKM. J lost 5 bases, V lost 10 bases, and 11 bases had no gene match.

At least ten counts were recorded for this clonotype. The rearrangement joins TRBV27 to TRBJ2-7, with TRBD1 identical over 10 bases. The V and J ends lost 5 bases and 0 bases, in that order; junction bases with no gene match: 7. This CDR3 region has 16 residues. CDR1 is MNHEY, CDR2 SMNVEV, per germline (reference sequence). The CDR3 bases are TGTGCCAGCAGTGATCTCGGGACAGGGGCCTCCTACGAGCAGTACTTC. Translated: CASSDLGTGASYEQYF.

This clonotype was counted many times. This sequence joins TRBV3-1 and TRBJ2-3; D perhaps matches TRBD2 (5 bases). Per germline, CDR1 LGHDT and CDR2 YNNKEL (reference sequence). CDR3 size: 16 residues. Trimming left V 0 bases short and J 4 bases short, with 14 bases between. The CDR3 reads CASSQDPPAGADTQYF. Written as DNA, the CDR3 is TGTGCCAGCAGCCAAGATCCCCCCGCCGGGGCAGATACGCAGTATTTT.